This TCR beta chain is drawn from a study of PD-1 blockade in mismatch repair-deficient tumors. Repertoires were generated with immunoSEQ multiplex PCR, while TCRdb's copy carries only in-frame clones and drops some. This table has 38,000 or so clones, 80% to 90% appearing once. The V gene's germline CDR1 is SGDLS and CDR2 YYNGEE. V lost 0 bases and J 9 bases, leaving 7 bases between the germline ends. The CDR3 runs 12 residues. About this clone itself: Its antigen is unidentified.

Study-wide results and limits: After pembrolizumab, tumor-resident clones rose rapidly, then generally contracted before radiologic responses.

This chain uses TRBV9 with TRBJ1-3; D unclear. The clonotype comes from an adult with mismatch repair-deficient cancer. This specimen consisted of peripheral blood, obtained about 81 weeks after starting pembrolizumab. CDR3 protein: CASSVDDGTIYF. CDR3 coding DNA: TGTGCCAGCAGCGTAGATGACGGCACCATATATTTT.